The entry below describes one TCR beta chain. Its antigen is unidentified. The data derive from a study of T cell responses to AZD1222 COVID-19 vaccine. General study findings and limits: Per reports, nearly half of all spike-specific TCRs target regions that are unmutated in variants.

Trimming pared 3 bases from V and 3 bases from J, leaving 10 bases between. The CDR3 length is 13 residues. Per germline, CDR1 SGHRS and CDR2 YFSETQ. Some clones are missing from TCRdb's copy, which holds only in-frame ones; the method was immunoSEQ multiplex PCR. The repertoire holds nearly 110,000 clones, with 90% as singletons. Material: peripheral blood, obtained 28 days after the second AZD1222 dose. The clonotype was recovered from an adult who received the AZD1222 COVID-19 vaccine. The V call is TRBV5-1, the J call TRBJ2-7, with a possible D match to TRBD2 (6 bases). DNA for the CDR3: TGCGCCAGCAGCTGGGGACTCAACTACGAGCAGTACTTC. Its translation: CASSWGLNYEQYF.